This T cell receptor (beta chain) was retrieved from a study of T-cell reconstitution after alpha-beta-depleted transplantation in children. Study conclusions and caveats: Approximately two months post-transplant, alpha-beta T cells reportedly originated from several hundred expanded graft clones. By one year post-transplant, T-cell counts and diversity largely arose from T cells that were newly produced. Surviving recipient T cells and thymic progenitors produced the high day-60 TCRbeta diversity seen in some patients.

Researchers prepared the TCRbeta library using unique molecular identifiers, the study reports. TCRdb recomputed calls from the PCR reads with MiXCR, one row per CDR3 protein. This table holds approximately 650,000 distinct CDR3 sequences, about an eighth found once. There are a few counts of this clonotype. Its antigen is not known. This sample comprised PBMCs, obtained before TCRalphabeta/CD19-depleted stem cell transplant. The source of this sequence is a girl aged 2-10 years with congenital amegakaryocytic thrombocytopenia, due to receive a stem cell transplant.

As DNA, the CDR3 is TGCGCCAGCAGCCAAGCGGGAGTTGGGGCCAACGTCCTGACTTTC. Encoded protein: CASSQAGVGANVLTF. The rearrangement links TRBV4-1 to TRBJ2-6; TRBD2 is a possible D gene (6 bases). This CDR3 region has 15 residues. The germline V and J ends were trimmed by 1 base and 3 bases, with 7 bases remaining between them. Germline-derived CDR1 and CDR2 are MGHRA and YSYEKL.